The 5 T cell receptor beta chains below come from one sample, sequenced in a study of T cell responses to AZD1222 COVID-19 vaccine. TCRdb's table, derived via immunoSEQ multiplex PCR, lists solely in-frame clones and lacks some. The sample carries under 150,000 clones, approximately 90% recorded once. Sequences were derived from peripheral blood, sampled on day 0 of AZD1222 vaccination. These receptors were taken from an adult in good health.

The CDR3 is CASSPPTGVFSGNTIYF. The CDR3, as DNA: TGTGCCAGCAGCCCCCCTACCGGGGTTTTCTCTGGAAACACCATATATTTT. This rearrangement joins TRBV28 to TRBJ1-3; D is ambiguous. The CDR3 is 17 amino acids. Germline assignment: CDR1 MDHEN and CDR2 SYDVKM. V dropped 6 bases and J dropped 0 bases, with 18 bases sitting between them.

This clone was observed a handful of times. This sequence joins TRBV2 and TRBJ1-6, with D unclear. The CDR3 loop spans 13 amino acids. Germline CDR1 SNHLY, CDR2 FYNNEI. V lost 7 bases and J 6 bases, leaving 10 bases between the germline ends. The CDR3 DNA is TGTGCCAGCACTCTGTCGGGTAATTCACCCCTCCACTTT. Encoded protein: CASTLSGNSPLHF.

The rearrangement uses TRBV5-1 and TRBJ2-7; D call uncertain. This CDR3 has 14 residues. CDR1 is SGHRS, CDR2 YFSETQ, per germline. V was shortened by 3 bases and J by 2 bases, with 12 bases between the two germline ends. The CDR3 sequence is CASSSLGGAYEQYF. As DNA, the CDR3 is TGCGCCAGCAGCTCTCTAGGCGGTGCCTACGAGCAGTACTTC.

Here the CDR3 reads CASSLRETQYF. The CDR3, as DNA: TGTGCCAGCAGCTTACGGGAGACCCAGTACTTC. The chain combines TRBV11-1 with TRBJ2-5; no clear D gene. Germline CDR1 SGHAT, CDR2 FQDESV (reference sequence). The ends were cut back, 2 bases at V and 5 bases at J, with 3 bases in the middle. The CDR3 spans 11 residues.

This clone occurred once. The chain links TRBV2 to TRBJ2-2; D perhaps matches TRBD2 (6 bases). CDR1 and CDR2 (germline): SNHLY, FYNNEI. Trimming removed 6 bases at V and 5 bases at J, with 10 bases between. The CDR3 spans 13 residues. Here the CDR3 DNA reads TGTGCCAGCAGCGGGAGTGGAACCGGGGAGCTGTTTTTT. This encodes CASSGSGTGELFF.